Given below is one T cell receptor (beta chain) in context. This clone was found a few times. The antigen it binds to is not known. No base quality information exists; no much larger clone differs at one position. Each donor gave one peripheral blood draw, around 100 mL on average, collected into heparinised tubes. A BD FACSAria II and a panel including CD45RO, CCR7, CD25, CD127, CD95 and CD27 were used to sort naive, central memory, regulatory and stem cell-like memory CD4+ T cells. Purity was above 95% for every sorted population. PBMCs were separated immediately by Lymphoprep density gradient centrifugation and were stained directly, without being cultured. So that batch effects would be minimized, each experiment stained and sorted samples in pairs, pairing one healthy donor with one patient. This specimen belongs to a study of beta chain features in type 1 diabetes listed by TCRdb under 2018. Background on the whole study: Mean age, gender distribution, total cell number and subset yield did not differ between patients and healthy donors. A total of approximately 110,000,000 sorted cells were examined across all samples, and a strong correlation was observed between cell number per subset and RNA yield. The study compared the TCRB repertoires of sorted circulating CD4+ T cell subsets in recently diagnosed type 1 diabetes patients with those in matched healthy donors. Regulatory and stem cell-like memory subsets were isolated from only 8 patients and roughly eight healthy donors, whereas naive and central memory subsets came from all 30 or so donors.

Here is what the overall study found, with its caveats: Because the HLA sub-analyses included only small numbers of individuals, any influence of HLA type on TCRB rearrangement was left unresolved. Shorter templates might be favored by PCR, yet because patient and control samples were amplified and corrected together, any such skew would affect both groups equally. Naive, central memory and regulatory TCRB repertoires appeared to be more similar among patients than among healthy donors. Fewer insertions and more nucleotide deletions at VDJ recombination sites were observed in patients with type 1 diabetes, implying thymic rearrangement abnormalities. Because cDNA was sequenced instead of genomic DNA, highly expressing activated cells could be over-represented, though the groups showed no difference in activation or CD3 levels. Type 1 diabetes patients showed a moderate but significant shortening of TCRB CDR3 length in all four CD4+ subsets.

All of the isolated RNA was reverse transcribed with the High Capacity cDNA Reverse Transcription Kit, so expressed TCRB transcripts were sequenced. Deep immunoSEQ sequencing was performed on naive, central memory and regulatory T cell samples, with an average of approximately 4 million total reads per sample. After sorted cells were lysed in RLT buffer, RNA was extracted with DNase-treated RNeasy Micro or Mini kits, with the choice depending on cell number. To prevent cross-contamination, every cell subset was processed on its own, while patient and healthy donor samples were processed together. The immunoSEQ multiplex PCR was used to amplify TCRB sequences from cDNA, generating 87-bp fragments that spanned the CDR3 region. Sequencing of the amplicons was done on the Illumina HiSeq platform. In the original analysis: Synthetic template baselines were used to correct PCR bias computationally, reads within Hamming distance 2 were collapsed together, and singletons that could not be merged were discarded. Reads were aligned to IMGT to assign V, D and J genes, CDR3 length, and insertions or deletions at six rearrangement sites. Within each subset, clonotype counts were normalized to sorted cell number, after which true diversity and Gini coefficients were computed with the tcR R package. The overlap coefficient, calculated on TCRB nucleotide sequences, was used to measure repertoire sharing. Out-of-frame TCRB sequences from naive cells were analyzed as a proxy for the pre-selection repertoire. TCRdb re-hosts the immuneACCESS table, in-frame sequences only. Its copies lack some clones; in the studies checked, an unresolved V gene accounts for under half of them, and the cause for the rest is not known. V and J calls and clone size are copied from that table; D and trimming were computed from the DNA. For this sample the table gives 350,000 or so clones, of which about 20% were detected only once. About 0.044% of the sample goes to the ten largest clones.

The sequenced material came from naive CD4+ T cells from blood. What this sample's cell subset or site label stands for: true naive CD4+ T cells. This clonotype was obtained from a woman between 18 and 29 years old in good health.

The CDR3 protein: CASSEAQGVRDTQYF. The bases read TGTGCCAGCAGTGAAGCGCAGGGGGTAAGGGATACGCAGTATTTT. This chain is built from TRBV25-1 and TRBJ2-3, and TRBD1 matches 7 of the central bases. Taken from cysteine to phenylalanine, the CDR3 has 15 residues. CDR3 DNA is the only sequence kept; it has 45 bases, read in frame from the first base. Trimming leaves V shorter by 2 bases and J shorter by 6 bases, with the junction holding 8 bases beyond the gene matches. CDR1 and CDR2 are drawn from the germline V gene: MGHDK, SYGVNS. The entire variable domain, with the stretches around the CDR3 drawn from the reference TRBV25-1 and TRBJ2-3 proteins, is EADIYQTPRYLVIGTGKKITLECSQTMGHDKMYWYQQDPGMELHLIHYSYGVNSTEKGDLSSESTVSRIRTEHFPLTLESARPSHTSQYLCASSEAQGVRDTQYFGPGTRLTVL.